These T cell receptor beta chains were read from a single sample in a study of cytomegalovirus exposure and HLA in healthy donors. Only in-frame clones appear in the TCRdb table, and some are missing; sequencing was by immunoSEQ multiplex PCR. Of almost 80,000 clones in the sample, 67% were seen once. Sequencing was done on a sample of PBMCs. These receptor sequences come from a woman aged 50 to 65 in good health and CMV-seropositive. The CDR3 runs from the conserved cysteine through the conserved F or W. D genes are given only for firm matches. Size tells how often a clone was seen (once, few, many) or the class of an expanded clone, and some rows leave it out.

J gene	clone size	D gene	V gene	CDR3 protein	CDR3 DNA
TRBJ2-2	few	.	TRBV29-1	CSVVGATRRAGELFF	TGCAGCGTTGTTGGAGCGACTAGGAGGGCCGGGGAGCTGTTTTTT
TRBJ2-1	once	.	TRBV6-1	CASSGLNEQFF	TGTGCCAGCAGTGGTTTAAATGAGCAGTTCTTC
TRBJ2-7	.	TRBD1	TRBV5-1	CASSPNGQDTFGEQYF	TGCGCCAGCAGCCCGAACGGACAGGACACCTTCGGCGAGCAGTACTTC
TRBJ2-5	.	.	TRBV10-3	CAISDKMAPQIEETQYF	TGTGCCATCAGTGATAAGATGGCTCCTCAGATTGAAGAGACCCAGTACTTC
TRBJ2-3	.	TRBD1	TRBV29-1	CSAGTRTGSDTQYF	TGCAGCGCGGGGACACGGACAGGGTCAGATACGCAGTATTTT
TRBJ2-1	.	.	TRBV27	CASSSQGSSYNEQFF	TGTGCCAGCAGTTCTCAGGGGAGCTCCTACAATGAGCAGTTCTTC
TRBJ2-5	.	.	TRBV6-1	CASSEALAAVETQYF	TGTGCCAGCAGTGAAGCGCTAGCAGCCGTCGAGACCCAGTACTTC
TRBJ2-1	.	TRBD2	TRBV30	CAYRGGAGNEQFF	TGTGCCTACCGCGGGGGGGCGGGTAATGAGCAGTTCTTC
TRBJ2-3	once	TRBD2	TRBV6-4	CASRIAGPDGDTQYF	TGTGCCAGCAGAATAGCGGGACCTGATGGAGATACGCAGTATTTT
TRBJ2-5	.	TRBD1	TRBV9	CASSVETGSAETQYF	TGTGCCAGCAGCGTAGAGACAGGGAGTGCAGAGACCCAGTACTTC
TRBJ1-6	once	.	TRBV5-1	CASSLAKGPQSPLHF	TGCGCCAGCAGCTTGGCCAAGGGGCCTCAATCACCCCTCCACTTT
TRBJ2-2	once	.	TRBV2	CASSENRVNTGELFF	TGTGCCAGCAGTGAAAACAGGGTTAACACCGGGGAGCTGTTTTTT
TRBJ2-7	.	.	TRBV10-3	CAISDQQGYEQYF	TGTGCCATCAGTGATCAGCAGGGCTACGAGCAGTACTTC
TRBJ1-2	.	.	TRBV19	CASRRDSRVMSNYGYTF	TGTGCCAGTAGAAGGGACTCTAGGGTAATGAGTAACTATGGCTACACCTTC
TRBJ1-4	few	.	TRBV5-6	CASSSGGRGEKLFF	TGTGCCAGCAGCTCTGGAGGGAGAGGTGAAAAACTGTTTTTT
TRBJ1-2	.	TRBD1	TRBV6-6	CASSYTTDRVGGYTF	TGTGCCAGCAGTTACACGACCGACAGGGTCGGTGGCTACACCTTC
TRBJ1-5	.	TRBD1	TRBV2	CASSINRGGRQPQHF	TGTGCCAGCAGCATAAACAGGGGCGGGCGGCAGCCCCAGCATTTT
TRBJ2-4	.	TRBD1	TRBV30	CAWASGTGGAQYF	TGTGCCTGGGCTTCCGGGACAGGAGGGGCCCAGTACTTC
TRBJ1-1	once	.	TRBV29-1	CSAWRRNTEAFF	TGCAGCGCATGGAGGAGGAACACTGAAGCTTTCTTT
TRBJ1-2	.	.	TRBV13	CASSPSGADGYTF	TGTGCCAGCAGCCCCTCAGGGGCGGATGGCTACACCTTC
TRBJ2-7	.	.	TRBV10-2	CASSDRTVNDEQYF	TGCGCCAGCAGTGACCGGACAGTAAACGACGAGCAGTACTTC
TRBJ2-2	.	TRBD2	TRBV6-1	CASSERTSENTGELFF	TGTGCCAGCAGTGAGCGGACTAGCGAGAACACCGGGGAGCTGTTTTTT
TRBJ2-2	.	.	TRBV5-8	CASSLTAANTGELFF	TGTGCCAGCAGCTTAACAGCCGCGAACACCGGGGAGCTGTTTTTT
TRBJ2-7	few	TRBD2	TRBV15	CATSRDIGVGEGEQYF	TGTGCCACCAGCAGAGATATAGGGGTAGGGGAGGGGGAGCAGTACTTC
TRBJ2-1	.	.	TRBV10-2	CASSGLATFNEQFF	TGCGCCAGCAGTGGCTTAGCGACTTTCAATGAGCAGTTCTTC
TRBJ2-5	once	TRBD1	TRBV10-3	CAISESPMRQGKETQYF	TGTGCCATCAGTGAGTCCCCAATGAGACAGGGGAAAGAGACCCAGTACTTC
TRBJ1-2	.	.	TRBV6-5	CASTAGPSYGYTF	TGTGCCAGCACAGCGGGCCCGTCCTATGGCTACACCTTC
TRBJ1-3	.	.	TRBV5-6	CASSLEGELPGNTIYF	TGTGCCAGCAGCTTGGAGGGGGAGCTCCCTGGAAACACCATATATTTT
TRBJ1-6	.	TRBD1	TRBV10-3	CAIRGIGDRDSPLHF	TGTGCCATCAGGGGGATCGGAGACAGGGATTCACCCCTCCACTTT
TRBJ2-5	.	.	TRBV5-4	CASSLDRDSAQYF	TGTGCCAGCAGCTTGGATCGGGACTCGGCCCAGTACTTC
TRBJ2-5	.	TRBD1	TRBV27	CASSQTGLLMETQYF	TGTGCCAGCAGTCAGACAGGGCTTCTCATGGAGACCCAGTACTTC
TRBJ2-2	.	TRBD1	TRBV6-1	CASSGRTGIRNTGELFF	TGTGCCAGCAGTGGGAGGACAGGCATACGCAACACCGGGGAGCTGTTTTTT
TRBJ1-2	.	TRBD1	TRBV28	CASRGDRSNYGYTF	TGTGCCAGCAGGGGGGACAGGTCTAACTATGGCTACACCTTC
TRBJ1-4	few	TRBD1	TRBV5-1	CASSFQTGGAGLLFF	TGCGCCAGCAGCTTCCAAACAGGGGGCGCGGGCCTACTGTTTTTT
TRBJ1-2	.	TRBD1	TRBV5-1	CASSLQQGAVYGYTF	TGCGCCAGCAGCTTGCAACAGGGGGCAGTTTATGGCTACACCTTC
TRBJ1-1	once	.	TRBV19	CASIFNGGTEAFF	TGTGCCAGTATTTTCAACGGTGGCACTGAAGCTTTCTTT
TRBJ1-3	.	TRBD1	TRBV9	CASSVGQGTRHSGNTIYF	TGTGCCAGCAGCGTAGGACAGGGGACTCGGCACTCTGGAAACACCATATATTTT
TRBJ1-5	.	.	TRBV2	CASSGDSLGYF	TGTGCCAGCAGTGGAGACAGCCTGGGGTATTTT
TRBJ2-3	.	TRBD2	TRBV11-2	CASRGPSGGWDTQYF	TGTGCCAGCAGGGGTCCTAGCGGGGGGTGGGATACGCAGTATTTT
TRBJ2-1	few	.	TRBV7-3	CASSLGATDYNEQFF	TGTGCCAGCAGCTTAGGGGCGACAGACTACAATGAGCAGTTCTTC
TRBJ1-4	.	.	TRBV5-4	CASSRQAATNEKLFF	TGTGCCAGCAGCAGGCAGGCAGCAACTAATGAAAAACTGTTTTTT
TRBJ2-7	.	.	TRBV19	CASSMGRGDNTEQYF	TGTGCCAGTAGTATGGGTCGAGGGGACAATACAGAGCAGTACTTC
TRBJ1-4	.	TRBD1	TRBV6-6	CASSSPGQGRGKLFF	TGTGCCAGCAGCTCACCGGGACAGGGTCGGGGAAAACTGTTTTTT
TRBJ2-7	.	TRBD2	TRBV12-5	CASGLVGGLRPTTYF	TGTGCTAGTGGTTTGGTGGGAGGGCTACGTCCCACAACATACTTC
TRBJ2-5	.	TRBD2	TRBV19	CASSSHQRGLQETQYF	TGTGCCAGTAGTAGTCACCAGCGGGGTCTCCAAGAGACCCAGTACTTC